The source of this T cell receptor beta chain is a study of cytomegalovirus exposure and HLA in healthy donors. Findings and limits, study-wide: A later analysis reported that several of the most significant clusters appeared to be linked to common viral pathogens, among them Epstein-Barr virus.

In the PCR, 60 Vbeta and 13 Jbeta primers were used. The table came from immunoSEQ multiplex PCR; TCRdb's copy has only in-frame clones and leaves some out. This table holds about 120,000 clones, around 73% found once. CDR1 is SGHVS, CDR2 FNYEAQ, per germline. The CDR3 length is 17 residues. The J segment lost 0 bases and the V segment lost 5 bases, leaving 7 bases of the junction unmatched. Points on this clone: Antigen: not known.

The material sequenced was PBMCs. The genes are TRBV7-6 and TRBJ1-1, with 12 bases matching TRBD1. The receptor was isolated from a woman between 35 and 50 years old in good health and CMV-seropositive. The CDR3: CASSPGQGASVNTEAFF. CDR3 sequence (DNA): TGTGCCAGCAGCCCGGGACAGGGGGCTTCGGTGAACACTGAAGCTTTCTTT. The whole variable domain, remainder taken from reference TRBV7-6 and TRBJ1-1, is GAGVSQSPRYKVTKRGQDVALRCDPISGHVSLYWYRQALGQGPEFLTYFNYEAQQDKSGLPNDRFSAERPEGSISTLTIQRTEQRDSAMYRCASSPGQGASVNTEAFFGQGTRLTVV.